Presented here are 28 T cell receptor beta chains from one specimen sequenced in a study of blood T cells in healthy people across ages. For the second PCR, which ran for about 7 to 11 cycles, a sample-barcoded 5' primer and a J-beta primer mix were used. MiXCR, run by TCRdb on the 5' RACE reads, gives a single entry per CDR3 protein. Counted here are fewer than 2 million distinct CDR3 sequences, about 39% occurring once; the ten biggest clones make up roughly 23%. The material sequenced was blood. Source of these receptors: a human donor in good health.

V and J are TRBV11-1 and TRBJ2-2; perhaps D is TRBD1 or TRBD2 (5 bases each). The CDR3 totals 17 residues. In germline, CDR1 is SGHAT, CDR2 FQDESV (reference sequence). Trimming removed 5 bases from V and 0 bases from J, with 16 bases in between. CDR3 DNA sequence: TGTGCCAGCAGCCTACTAGGGACCCTGGCGAACACCGGGGAGCTGTTTTTT. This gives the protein CASSLLGTLANTGELFF.

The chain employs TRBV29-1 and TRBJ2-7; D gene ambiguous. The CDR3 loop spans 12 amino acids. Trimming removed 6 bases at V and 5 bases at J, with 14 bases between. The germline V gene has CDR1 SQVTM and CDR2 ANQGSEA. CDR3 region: CSVGNSPDEQYF. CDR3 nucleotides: TGCAGCGTAGGGAATTCCCCAGACGAGCAGTACTTC.

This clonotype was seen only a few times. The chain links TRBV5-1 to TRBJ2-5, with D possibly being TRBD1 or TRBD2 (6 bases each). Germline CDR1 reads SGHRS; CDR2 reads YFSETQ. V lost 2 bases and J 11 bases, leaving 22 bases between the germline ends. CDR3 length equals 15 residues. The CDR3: CASSLGGAGAIEQYF. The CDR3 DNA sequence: TGCGCCAGCAGCTTAGGAGGGGCAGGGGCAATAGAGCAGTACTTC.

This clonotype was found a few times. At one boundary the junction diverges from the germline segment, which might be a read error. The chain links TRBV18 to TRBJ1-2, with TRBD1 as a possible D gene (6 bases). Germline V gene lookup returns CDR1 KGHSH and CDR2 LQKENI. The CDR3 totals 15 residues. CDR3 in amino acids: CASSPGQITNNGYTF. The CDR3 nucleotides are TGTGCCAGCTCACCAGGACAGATCACTAACAATGGCTACACCTTC.

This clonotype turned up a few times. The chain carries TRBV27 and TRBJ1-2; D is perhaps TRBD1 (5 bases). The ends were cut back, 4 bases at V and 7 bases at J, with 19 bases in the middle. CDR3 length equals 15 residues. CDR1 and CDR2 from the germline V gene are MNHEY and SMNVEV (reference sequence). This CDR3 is CASSSARGGLAGYTF. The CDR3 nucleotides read TGTGCCAGCAGTTCTGCGAGGGGTGGGTTGGCTGGCTACACCTTC.

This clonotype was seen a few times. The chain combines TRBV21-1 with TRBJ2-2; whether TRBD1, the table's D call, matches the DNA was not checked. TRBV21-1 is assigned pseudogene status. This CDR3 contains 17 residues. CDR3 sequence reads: CASSKVVGGPNTGELFF. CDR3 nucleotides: TGTGCCAGCAGCAAAGTAGTAGGGGGTCCGAACACCGGGGAGCTGTTTTTT.

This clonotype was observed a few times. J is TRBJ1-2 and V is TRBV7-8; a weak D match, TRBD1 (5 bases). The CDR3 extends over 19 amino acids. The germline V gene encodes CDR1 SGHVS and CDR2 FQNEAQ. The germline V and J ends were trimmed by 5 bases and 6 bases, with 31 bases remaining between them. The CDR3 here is CASSPRTLLQGLNKNGYTF. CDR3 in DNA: TGTGCCAGCAGCCCACGAACCCTTCTTCAGGGATTGAATAAGAATGGCTACACCTTC.

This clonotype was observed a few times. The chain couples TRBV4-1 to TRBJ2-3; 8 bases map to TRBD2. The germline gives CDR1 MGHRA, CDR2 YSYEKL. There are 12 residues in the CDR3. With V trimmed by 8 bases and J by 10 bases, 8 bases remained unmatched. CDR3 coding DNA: TGCGCCAGCTCCCCACCGGGACTAGCGCAGTATTTT. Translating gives CASSPPGLAQYF.

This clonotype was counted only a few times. CDR3 sequence reads: CASSGSGGGQPQHF. CDR3 DNA sequence: TGTGCCAGCAGTGGTTCAGGGGGGGGTCAGCCCCAGCATTTT. This chain joins TRBV2 and TRBJ1-5; 7 bases map to TRBD1. V lost 4 bases to trimming and J lost 6 bases; unmatched junction nucleotides: 6. The CDR3 consists of 14 residues. CDR1 SNHLY and CDR2 FYNNEI come from the germline V gene.

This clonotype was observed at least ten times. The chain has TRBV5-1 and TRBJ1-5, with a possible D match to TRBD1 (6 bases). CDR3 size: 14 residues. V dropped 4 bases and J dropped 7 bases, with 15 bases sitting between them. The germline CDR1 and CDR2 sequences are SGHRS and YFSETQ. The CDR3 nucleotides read TGCGCCAGCAGCCCGGGGGCAGGGGACCAGCCCCAGCATTTT. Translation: CASSPGAGDQPQHF.

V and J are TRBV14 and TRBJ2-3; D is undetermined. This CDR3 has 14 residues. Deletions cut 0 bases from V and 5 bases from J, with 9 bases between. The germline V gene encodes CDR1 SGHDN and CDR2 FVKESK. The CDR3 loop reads CASSQESWEDTQYF. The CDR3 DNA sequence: TGTGCCAGCAGCCAAGAATCATGGGAAGATACGCAGTATTTT.

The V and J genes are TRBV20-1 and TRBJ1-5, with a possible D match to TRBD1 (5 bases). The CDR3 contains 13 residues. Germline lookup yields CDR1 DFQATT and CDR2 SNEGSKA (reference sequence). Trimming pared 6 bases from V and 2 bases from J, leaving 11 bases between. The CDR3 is CSARTTGNQPQHF. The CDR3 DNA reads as TGCAGTGCCAGGACAACGGGCAATCAGCCCCAGCATTTT.

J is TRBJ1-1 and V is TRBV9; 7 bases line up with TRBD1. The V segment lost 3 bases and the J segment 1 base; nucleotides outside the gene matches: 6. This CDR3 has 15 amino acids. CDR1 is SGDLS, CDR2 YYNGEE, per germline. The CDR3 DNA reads TGTGCCAGCAGCGCCCTGGGACAGACGAACACTGAAGCTTTCTTT. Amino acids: CASSALGQTNTEAFF.

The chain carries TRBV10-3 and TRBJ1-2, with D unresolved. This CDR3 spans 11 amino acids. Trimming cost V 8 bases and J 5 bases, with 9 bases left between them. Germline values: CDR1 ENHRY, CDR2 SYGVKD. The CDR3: CAIWAGYGYTF. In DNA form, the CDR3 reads TGTGCCATCTGGGCCGGATATGGCTACACCTTC.

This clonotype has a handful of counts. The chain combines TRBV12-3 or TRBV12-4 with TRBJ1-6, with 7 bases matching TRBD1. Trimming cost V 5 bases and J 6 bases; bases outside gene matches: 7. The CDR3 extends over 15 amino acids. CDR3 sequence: CASSDRDRVNSPLHF. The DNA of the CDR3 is TGTGCCAGCAGTGATCGGGACAGAGTTAATTCACCCCTCCACTTT.

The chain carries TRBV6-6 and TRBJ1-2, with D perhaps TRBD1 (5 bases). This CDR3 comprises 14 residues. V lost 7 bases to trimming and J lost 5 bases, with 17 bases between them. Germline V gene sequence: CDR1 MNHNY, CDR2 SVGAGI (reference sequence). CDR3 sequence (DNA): TGTGCCAGCACCAAGGGAGACAGATCATATGGCTACACCTTC. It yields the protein CASTKGDRSYGYTF.

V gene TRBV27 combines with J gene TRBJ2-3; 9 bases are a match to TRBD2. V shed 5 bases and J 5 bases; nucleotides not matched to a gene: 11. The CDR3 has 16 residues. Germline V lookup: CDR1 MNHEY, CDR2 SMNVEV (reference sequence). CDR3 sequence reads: CASSPPSGGLIDTQYF. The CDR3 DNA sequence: TGTGCCAGCAGTCCCCCCAGCGGGGGGCTTATAGATACGCAGTATTTT.

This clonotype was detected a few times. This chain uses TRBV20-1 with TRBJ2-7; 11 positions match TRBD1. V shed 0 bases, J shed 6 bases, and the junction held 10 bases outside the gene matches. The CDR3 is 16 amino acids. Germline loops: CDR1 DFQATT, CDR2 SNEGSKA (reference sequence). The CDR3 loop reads CSARDRRTGGEREQYF. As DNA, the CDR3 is TGCAGTGCTAGAGATCGAAGGACAGGGGGCGAACGCGAGCAGTACTTC.

The CDR3 here is CASSLMGAQPQHF. The CDR3 DNA sequence: TGTGCCAGCAGCTTAATGGGGGCACAGCCCCAGCATTTT. This chain uses TRBV7-2 with TRBJ1-5; tentatively, D is TRBD1 (6 bases). V lost 2 bases and J lost 7, with 9 bases in between. This CDR3 comprises 13 residues. Germline lookup yields CDR1 SGHTA and CDR2 FQGNSA.

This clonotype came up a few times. CDR3 bases: TGCGCCAGCAGCCATGCGCATCAGGGTTTATTATACGAAAAACTGTTTTTT. Amino acids: CASSHAHQGLLYEKLFF. The chain recombines TRBV4-1 with TRBJ1-4; the D gene is possibly TRBD1 (5 bases). V lost 3 bases, J lost 8 bases, and 22 bases lay in between. Germline CDR1 MGHRA, CDR2 YSYEKL. CDR3 size: 17 residues.

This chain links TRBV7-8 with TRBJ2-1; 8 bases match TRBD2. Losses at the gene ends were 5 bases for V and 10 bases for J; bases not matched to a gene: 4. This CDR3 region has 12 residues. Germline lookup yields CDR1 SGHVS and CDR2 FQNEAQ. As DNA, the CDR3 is TGTGCCAGCAGCCCCGCGGGGGGCGAGCAGTTCTTC. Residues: CASSPAGGEQFF.

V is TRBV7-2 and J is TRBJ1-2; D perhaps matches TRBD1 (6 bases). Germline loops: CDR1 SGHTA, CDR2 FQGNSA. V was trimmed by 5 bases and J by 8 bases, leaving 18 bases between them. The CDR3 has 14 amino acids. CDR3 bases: TGTGCCAGCAGCCTCTCCAGACAGGAGATAGGCTACACCTTC. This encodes CASSLSRQEIGYTF. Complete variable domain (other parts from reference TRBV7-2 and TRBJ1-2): GAGVSQSPSNKVTEKGKDVELRCDPISGHTALYWYRQSLGQGLEFLIYFQGNSAPDKSGLPSDRFSAERTGGSVSTLTIQRTQQEDSAVYLCASSLSRQEIGYTFGSGTRLTVV.

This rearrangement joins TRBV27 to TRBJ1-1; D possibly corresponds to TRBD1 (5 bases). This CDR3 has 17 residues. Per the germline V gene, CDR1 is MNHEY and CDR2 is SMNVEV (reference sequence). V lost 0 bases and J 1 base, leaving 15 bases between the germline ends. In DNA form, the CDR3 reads TGTGCCAGCAGTTTATCGGTCCGGGGCGGAGGGAACACTGAAGCTTTCTTT. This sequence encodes CASSLSVRGGGNTEAFF.

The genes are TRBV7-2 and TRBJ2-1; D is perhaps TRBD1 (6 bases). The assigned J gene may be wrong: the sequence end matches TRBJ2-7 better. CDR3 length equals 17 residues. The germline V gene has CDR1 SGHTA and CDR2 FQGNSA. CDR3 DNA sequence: TGTGCCAGCAGCTTAGCGCAGCAGCAAAAGGGGGTCTACGAGCAGTACTTC. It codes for CASSLAQQQKGVYEQYF.

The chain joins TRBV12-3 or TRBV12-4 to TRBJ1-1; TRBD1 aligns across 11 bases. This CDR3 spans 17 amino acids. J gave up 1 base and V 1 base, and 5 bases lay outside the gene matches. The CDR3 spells CASSLVYGTGGNTEAFF. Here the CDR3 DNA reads TGTGCCAGCAGTTTAGTCTATGGGACAGGGGGGAACACTGAAGCTTTCTTT.

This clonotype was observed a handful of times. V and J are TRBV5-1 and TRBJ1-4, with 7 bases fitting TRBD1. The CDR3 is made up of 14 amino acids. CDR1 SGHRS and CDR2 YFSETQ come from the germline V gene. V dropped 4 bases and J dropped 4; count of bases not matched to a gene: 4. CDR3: CASSTGQSNEKLFF. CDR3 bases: TGCGCCAGCAGCACGGGACAGAGTAATGAAAAACTGTTTTTT.

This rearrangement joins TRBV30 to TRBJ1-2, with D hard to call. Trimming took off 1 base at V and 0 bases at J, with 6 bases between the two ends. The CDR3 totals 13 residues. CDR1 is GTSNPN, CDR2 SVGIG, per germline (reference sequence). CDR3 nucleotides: TGTGCCTGGAGTGGGGAAGCTAACTATGGCTACACCTTC. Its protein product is CAWSGEANYGYTF.

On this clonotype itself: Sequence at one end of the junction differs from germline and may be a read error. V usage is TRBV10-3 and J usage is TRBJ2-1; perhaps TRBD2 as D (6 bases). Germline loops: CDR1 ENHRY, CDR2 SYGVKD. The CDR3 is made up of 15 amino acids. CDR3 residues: CAVSVQGGLYNEQFF. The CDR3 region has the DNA TGTGCCGTCAGTGTCCAGGGAGGTCTCTACAATGAGCAGTTCTTC.